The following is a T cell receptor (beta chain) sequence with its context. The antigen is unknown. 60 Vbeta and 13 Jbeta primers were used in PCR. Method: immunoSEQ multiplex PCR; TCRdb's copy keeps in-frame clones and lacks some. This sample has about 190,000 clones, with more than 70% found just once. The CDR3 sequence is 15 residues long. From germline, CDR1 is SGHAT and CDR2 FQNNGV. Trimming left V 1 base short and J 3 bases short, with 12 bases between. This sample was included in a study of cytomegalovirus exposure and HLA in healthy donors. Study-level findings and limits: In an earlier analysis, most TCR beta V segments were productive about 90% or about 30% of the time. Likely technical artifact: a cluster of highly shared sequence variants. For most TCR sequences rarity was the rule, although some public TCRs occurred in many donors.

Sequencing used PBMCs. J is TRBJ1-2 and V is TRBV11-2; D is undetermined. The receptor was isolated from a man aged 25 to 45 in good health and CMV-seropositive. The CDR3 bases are TGTGCCAGCAGCTTAGGCGGCCATTGGGACTATGGCTACACCTTC. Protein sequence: CASSLGGHWDYGYTF.